This T cell receptor beta chain was recorded in a study of blood T cell repertoires in COVID-19. Study-wide context: Both acute and convalescent COVID-19 samples were obtained from the United States, Italy and Spain. Sample material is recorded as cDNA or gDNA derived from T cells, B-cell-depleted T cells, or PBMCs.

In the original analysis: Amplification of reference gene primers provided the estimated nucleated cell counts. This table comes from immunoSEQ multiplex PCR, and its TCRdb copy is limited to in-frame clones, with some not included. V, J and clone size are taken as reported in that table, and D and trimming were inferred from the DNA itself. The repertoire consists of some 200,000 clones, with roughly 94% occurring once and the leading ten covering 0.6% to 0.9%. Patients in Seattle were enrolled during active infection, then followed longitudinally. V was shortened by 1 base and J by 6 bases, with 15 bases between the two germline ends. Germline V gene data show CDR1 as SGHVS and CDR2 as FNYEAQ. The CDR3 loop spans 15 amino acids.

The clonotype comes from a man aged 25-40 years with COVID-19, enrolled during active disease. The sequenced sample was peripheral blood. V and J are TRBV7-6 and TRBJ1-1, with D perhaps matching TRBD1 (5 bases). The CDR3, as DNA: TGTGCCAGCAGCTTAGATCCGGGGGGAGGGGCTGAAGCTTTCTTT. This encodes CASSLDPGGGAEAFF.